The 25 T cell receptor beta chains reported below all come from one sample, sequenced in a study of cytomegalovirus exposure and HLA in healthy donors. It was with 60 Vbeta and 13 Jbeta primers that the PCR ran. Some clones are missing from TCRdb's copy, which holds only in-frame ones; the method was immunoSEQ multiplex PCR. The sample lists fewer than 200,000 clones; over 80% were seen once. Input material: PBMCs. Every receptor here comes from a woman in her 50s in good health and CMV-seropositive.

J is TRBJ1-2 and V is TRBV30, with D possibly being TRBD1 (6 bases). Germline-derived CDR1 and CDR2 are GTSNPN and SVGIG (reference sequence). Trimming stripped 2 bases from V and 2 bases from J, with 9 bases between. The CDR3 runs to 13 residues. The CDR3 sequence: CAWSRTENYGYTF. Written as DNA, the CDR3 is TGTGCCTGGAGTCGGACAGAGAACTATGGCTACACCTTC.

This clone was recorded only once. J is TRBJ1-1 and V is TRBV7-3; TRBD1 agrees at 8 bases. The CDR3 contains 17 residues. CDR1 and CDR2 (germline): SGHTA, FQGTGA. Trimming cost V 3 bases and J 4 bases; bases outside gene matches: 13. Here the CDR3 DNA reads TGTGCCAGCAGCTTGGCTTCAGGGGGCGCGTGGGGCACTGAAGCTTTCTTT. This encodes CASSLASGGAWGTEAFF.

For the CDR3, the DNA is TGTGCCAGCAGTGTCACAGGGGGCTTACTCTCGTCCTACAATGAGCAGTTCTTC. It is translated as CASSVTGGLLSSYNEQFF. The J gene is TRBJ2-1, the V gene TRBV25-1; TRBD1 matches 9 bases. Per the germline V gene, CDR1 is MGHDK and CDR2 is SYGVNS. J gave up 1 base and V 4 bases, and 11 bases lay outside the gene matches. This CDR3 contains 18 residues.

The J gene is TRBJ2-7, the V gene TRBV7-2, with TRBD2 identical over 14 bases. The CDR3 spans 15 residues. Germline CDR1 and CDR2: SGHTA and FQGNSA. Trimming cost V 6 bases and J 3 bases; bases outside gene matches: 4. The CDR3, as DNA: TGTGCCAGCAGTACGGGACTAGCGGGAGTCTACGAGCAGTACTTC. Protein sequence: CASSTGLAGVYEQYF.

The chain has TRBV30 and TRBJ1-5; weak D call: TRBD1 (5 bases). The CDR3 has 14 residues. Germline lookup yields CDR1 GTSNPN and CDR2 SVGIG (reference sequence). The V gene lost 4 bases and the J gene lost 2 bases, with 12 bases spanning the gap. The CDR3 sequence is CAWNRLGGNQPQHF. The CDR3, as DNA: TGTGCCTGGAATCGTCTAGGGGGCAATCAGCCCCAGCATTTT. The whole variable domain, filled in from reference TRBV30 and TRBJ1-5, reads SQTIHQWPATLVQPVGSPLSLECTVEGTSNPNLYWYRQAAGRGLQLLFYSVGIGQISSEVPQNLSASRPQDRQFILSSKKLLLSDSGFYLCAWNRLGGNQPQHFGDGTRLSIL.

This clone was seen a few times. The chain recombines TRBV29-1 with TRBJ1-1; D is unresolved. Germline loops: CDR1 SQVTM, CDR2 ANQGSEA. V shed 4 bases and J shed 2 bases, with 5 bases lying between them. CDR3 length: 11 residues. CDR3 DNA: TGCAGCGTTGCCTTCAACACTGAAGCTTTCTTT. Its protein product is CSVAFNTEAFF.

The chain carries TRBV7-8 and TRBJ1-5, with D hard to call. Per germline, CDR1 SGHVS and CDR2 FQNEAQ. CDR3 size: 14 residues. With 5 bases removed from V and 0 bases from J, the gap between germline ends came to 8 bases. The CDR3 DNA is TGTGCCAGCAGCCCCCGGGGTAGCAATCAGCCCCAGCATTTT. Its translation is CASSPRGSNQPQHF.

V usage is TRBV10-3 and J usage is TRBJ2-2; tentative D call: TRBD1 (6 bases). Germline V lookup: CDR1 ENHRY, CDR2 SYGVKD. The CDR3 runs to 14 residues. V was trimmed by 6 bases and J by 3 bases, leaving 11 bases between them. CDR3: CAIRDNRDTGELFF. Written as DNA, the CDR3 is TGTGCCATCAGGGATAACAGGGACACCGGGGAGCTGTTTTTT.

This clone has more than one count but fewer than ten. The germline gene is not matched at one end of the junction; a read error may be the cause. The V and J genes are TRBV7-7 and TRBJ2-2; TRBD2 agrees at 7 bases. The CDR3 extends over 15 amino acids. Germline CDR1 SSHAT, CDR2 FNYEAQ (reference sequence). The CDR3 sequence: CASSLAAGDTGELFF. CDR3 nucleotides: TGTGCTAGCAGCTTAGCTGCGGGGGACACCGGGGAGCTGTTTTTT. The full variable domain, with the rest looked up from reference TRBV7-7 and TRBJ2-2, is GAGVSQSPRYKVTKRGQDVTLRCDPISSHATLYWYQQALGQGPEFLTYFNYEAQPDKSGLPSDRFSAERPEGSISTLTIQRTEQRDSAMYRCASSLAAGDTGELFFGEGSRLTVL.

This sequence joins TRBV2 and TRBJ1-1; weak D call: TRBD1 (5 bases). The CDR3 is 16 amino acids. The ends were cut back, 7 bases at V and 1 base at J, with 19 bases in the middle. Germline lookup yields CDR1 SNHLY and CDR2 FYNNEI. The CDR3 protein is CASTGGASPQNTEAFF. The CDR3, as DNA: TGTGCCAGCACGGGGGGAGCGTCCCCTCAGAACACTGAAGCTTTCTTT.

The CDR3: CATSRETRTAEQYF. CDR3 nucleotides: TGTGCCACCAGCAGAGAGACCCGGACAGCCGAGCAGTACTTC. This chain connects TRBV15 to TRBJ2-7; TRBD1 is a possible D gene (6 bases). The CDR3 totals 14 residues. The germline CDR1 and CDR2 sequences are LNHNV and YYDKDF (reference sequence). Trimming removed 0 bases from V and 6 bases from J, with 12 bases in between.

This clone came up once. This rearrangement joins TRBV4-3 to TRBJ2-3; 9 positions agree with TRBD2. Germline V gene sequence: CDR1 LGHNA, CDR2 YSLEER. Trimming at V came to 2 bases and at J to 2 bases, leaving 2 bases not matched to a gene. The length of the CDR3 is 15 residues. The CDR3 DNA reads TGCGCCAGCAGCCAAAGACTAGCGGACACAGATACGCAGTATTTT. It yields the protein CASSQRLADTDTQYF.

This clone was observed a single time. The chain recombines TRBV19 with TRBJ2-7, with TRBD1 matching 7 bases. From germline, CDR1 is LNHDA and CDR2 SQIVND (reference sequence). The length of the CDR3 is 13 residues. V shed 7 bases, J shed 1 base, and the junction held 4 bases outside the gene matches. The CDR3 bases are TGTGCCAGTATGGCCAGGGGGTCCTACGAGCAGTACTTC. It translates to CASMARGSYEQYF.

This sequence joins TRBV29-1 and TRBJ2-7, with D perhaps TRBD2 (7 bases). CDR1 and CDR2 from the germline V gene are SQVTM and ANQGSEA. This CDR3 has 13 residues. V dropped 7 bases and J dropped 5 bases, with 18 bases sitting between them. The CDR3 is CSARGGPGHEQYF. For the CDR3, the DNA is TGCAGCGCTAGGGGGGGGCCGGGCCACGAGCAGTACTTC.

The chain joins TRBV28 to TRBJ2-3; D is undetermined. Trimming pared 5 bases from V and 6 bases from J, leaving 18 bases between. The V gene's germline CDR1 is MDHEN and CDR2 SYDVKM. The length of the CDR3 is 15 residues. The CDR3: CASSPSSHSSDTQYF. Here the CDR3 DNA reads TGTGCCAGCAGTCCTTCTTCACACAGTTCCGATACGCAGTATTTT.

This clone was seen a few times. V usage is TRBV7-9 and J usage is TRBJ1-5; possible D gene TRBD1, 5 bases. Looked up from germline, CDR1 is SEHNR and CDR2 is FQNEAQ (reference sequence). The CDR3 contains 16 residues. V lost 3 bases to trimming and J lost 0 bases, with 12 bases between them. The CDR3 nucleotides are TGTGCCAGCAGCTTTGGGGGAGGTTCTAGCAATCAGCCCCAGCATTTT. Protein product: CASSFGGGSSNQPQHF.

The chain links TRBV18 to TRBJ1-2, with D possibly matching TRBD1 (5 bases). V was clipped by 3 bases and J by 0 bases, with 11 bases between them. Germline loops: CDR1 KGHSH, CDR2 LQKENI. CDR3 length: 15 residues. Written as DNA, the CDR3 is TGTGCCAGCTCACCGGGGGGAACCCCTAACTATGGCTACACCTTC. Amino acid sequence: CASSPGGTPNYGYTF.

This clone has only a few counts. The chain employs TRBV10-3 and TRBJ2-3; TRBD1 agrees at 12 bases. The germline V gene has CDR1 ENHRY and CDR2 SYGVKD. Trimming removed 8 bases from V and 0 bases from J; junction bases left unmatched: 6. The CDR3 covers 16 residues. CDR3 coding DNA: TGTGCCATCGGCGGGACAGGGGGCACTAGCACAGATACGCAGTATTTT. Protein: CAIGGTGGTSTDTQYF.

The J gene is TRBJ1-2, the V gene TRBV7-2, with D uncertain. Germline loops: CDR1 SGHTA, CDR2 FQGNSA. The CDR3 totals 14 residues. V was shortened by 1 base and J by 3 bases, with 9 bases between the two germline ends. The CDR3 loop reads CASSLDLGYYGYTF. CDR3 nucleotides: TGTGCCAGCAGCTTAGATTTGGGCTACTATGGCTACACCTTC. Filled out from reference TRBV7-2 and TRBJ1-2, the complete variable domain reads GAGVSQSPSNKVTEKGKDVELRCDPISGHTALYWYRQSLGQGLEFLIYFQGNSAPDKSGLPSDRFSAERTGGSVSTLTIQRTQQEDSAVYLCASSLDLGYYGYTFGSGTRLTVV.

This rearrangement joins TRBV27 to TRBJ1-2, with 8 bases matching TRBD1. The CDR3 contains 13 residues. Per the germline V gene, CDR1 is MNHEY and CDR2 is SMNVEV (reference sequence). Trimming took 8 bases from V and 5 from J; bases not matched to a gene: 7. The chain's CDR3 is CASRPGQVYGYTF. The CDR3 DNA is TGTGCCAGCCGACCGGGACAGGTTTATGGCTACACCTTC.

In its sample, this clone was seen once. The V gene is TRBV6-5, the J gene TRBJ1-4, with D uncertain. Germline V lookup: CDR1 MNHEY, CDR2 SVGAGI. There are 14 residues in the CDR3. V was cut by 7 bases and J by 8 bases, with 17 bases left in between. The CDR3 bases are TGTGCCAGCAAGGGAGAGGAACTACGGGAAAAACTGTTTTTT. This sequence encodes CASKGEELREKLFF.

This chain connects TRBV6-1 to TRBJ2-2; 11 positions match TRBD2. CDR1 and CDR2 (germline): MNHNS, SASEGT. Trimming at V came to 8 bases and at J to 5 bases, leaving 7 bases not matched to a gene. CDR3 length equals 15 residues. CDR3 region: CASRSLAGATGELFF. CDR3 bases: TGTGCCAGCCGTTCACTAGCGGGAGCGACCGGGGAGCTGTTTTTT.

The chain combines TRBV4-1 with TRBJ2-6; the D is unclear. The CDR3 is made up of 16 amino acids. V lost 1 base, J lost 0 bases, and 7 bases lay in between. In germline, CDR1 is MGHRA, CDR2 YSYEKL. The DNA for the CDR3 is TGCGCCAGCAGCCAAGTTACCAGCTCTGGGGCCAACGTCCTGACTTTC. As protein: CASSQVTSSGANVLTF.

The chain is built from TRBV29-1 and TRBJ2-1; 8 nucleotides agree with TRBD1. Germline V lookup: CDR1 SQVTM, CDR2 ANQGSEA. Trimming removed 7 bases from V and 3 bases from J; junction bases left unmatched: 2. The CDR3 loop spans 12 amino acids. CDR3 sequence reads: CSAGQDYNEQFF. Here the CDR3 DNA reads TGCAGCGCGGGACAGGACTACAATGAGCAGTTCTTC.

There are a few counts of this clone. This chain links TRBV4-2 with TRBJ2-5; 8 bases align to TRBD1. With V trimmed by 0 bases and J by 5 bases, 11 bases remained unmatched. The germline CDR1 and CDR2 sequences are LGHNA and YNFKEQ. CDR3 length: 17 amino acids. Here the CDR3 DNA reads TGTGCCAGCAGCCAAGATCCGACAGGGGTCCTTCCGGAGACCCAGTACTTC. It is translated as CASSQDPTGVLPETQYF.